This TCR beta chain derives from a study of response to subunit inactivated influenza vaccine. Study-level points and caveats: Researchers suggested that each seasonal influenza vaccination recruits few new T cells.

Germline CDR1 reads MDHEN; CDR2 reads SYDVKM. With 4 bases removed from V and 7 bases from J, the gap between germline ends came to 13 bases. The CDR3 runs 13 residues. Points on this clonotype: Antigen specificity is unknown.

TCRdb reprocessed the RT-PCR reads via MiXCR and lists one record per CDR3 protein. The sample lists roughly 150,000 distinct CDR3 sequences, 11% occurring once. The material sequenced was non-naive T cells sorted from PBMCs, taken about 6 weeks after vaccination. The chain combines TRBV28 with TRBJ2-5; D remains ambiguous. This TCR was sampled from a man aged 50 to 60 who received an inactivated influenza vaccine. The CDR3 coding sequence is TGTGCCAGCAGTTCGAACCCACTGTGGACCCAGTACTTC. This sequence encodes CASSSNPLWTQYF.